The TCR beta chain under discussion was sequenced for a study of T cell responses to AZD1222 COVID-19 vaccine. Findings of the study overall: Spike-specific TCR breadth and depth both grew after two AZD1222 doses.

CDR1 LNHDA and CDR2 SQIVND come from the germline V gene (reference sequence). CDR3 length: 15 amino acids. V was clipped by 5 bases and J by 2 bases; unmatched bases: 8. Profiled with immunoSEQ multiplex PCR; TCRdb holds only in-frame clones, not every one. The sample has over 120,000 clones, 75% to 90% seen once; the top ten hold 1.5% to 2%. Points on this clone: Its antigen is as yet unknown.

V and J are TRBV19 and TRBJ2-7; TRBD1 matches at 8 bases. The receptor was isolated from an adult in good health. Specimen: peripheral blood, collected on day 0 of AZD1222 vaccination. The CDR3 is CASSPGQGITYEQYF. In nucleotides, the CDR3 is TGTGCCAGTAGTCCCGGACAGGGTATAACCTACGAGCAGTACTTC.